The entry that follows covers one T cell receptor (beta chain) sequence. The sample is drawn from a study of blood T cell repertoires in COVID-19. At the level of the study: Acute-phase and convalescent COVID-19 samples originated in the United States, Italy and Spain.

TCRdb keeps only in-frame clones here, not all; method: immunoSEQ multiplex PCR. This table has some 150,000 clones, 84% appearing once. This sequence originates from a human donor in a cohort sampled during active COVID-19. The sample was peripheral blood.

CDR3 protein: CASSYGLGGTQYF. In DNA, the CDR3 is TGTGCCAGCAGTTACGGTCTAGGAGGAACGCAGTATTTT. The rearrangement links TRBV6-5 to TRBJ2-3; maybe TRBD2 (5 bases). Germline CDR1 reads MNHEY; CDR2 reads SVGAGI. Trimming stripped 2 bases from V and 9 bases from J, with 12 bases between. The CDR3 is 13 residues long.